These 6 T cell receptor beta chains were sequenced from one sample in a study of blood T cell repertoires in COVID-19 (dated by TCRdb to about 2020). Receptor amplification or capture employed the immunoSEQ multiplex PCR assay. TCRdb holds this immuneACCESS table with in-frame rearrangements only. Some clones are missing; in checked studies, unresolved V genes explain under half, and the rest has no known cause. In this sample the table shows about 250,000 clones, about four fifths of which occur a single time. Around 4.4% of the sample lies in the top ten. The material sequenced was peripheral blood. All receptors derive from a middle-aged man with active or convalescent COVID-19.

The chain carries TRBV2 and TRBJ2-7, with D possibly matching TRBD1 (6 bases). The CDR3 is made up of 12 amino acids. Germline CDR1 SNHLY, CDR2 FYNNEI. V gave up 6 bases and J gave up 2 bases, with 8 bases separating them. CDR3 in DNA: TGTGCCAGCAGGACAGGTCCCTACGAGCAGTACTTC. Its protein is CASRTGPYEQYF.

The genes are TRBV7-8 and TRBJ1-2; D is undetermined. This CDR3 is built from 15 residues. Per germline, CDR1 SGHVS and CDR2 FQNEAQ. Trimming cost V 5 bases and J 1 base, with 14 bases left between them. CDR3 residues: CASSPITGVNYGYTF. CDR3 DNA sequence: TGTGCCAGCAGCCCGATAACCGGGGTTAACTATGGCTACACCTTC.

The rearrangement joins TRBV6-4 to TRBJ2-3; TRBD2 aligns across 9 bases. In germline, CDR1 is MRHNA, CDR2 SNTAGT. The trim removed 0 bases at V and 1 base at J, leaving 5 bases unmatched. The CDR3 is 17 amino acids. The CDR3 nucleotides read TGTGCCAGCAGTGACTCGAGTAGCGGGGGAGGCACAGATACGCAGTATTTT. Amino acid sequence: CASSDSSSGGGTDTQYF.

This clone was counted only a few times. The CDR3 DNA sequence: TGTGCCTGGAACGAGGGATTTAGCACAGATACGCAGTATTTT. Its protein is CAWNEGFSTDTQYF. The chain employs TRBV30 and TRBJ2-3; a possible D gene is TRBD2 (5 bases). Trimming cost V 4 bases and J 0 bases, with 11 bases left between them. Per the germline V gene, CDR1 is GTSNPN and CDR2 is SVGIG (reference sequence). The CDR3 is made up of 14 amino acids. Based on the CDR3 plus reference TRBV30 and TRBJ2-3, the full variable domain is SQTIHQWPATLVQPVGSPLSLECTVEGTSNPNLYWYRQAAGRGLQLLFYSVGIGQISSEVPQNLSASRPQDRQFILSSKKLLLSDSGFYLCAWNEGFSTDTQYFGPGTRLTVL.

V usage is TRBV7-2 and J usage is TRBJ2-7; TRBD2 matches at 8 bases. Germline values: CDR1 SGHTA, CDR2 FQGNSA. The CDR3 is 14 amino acids. V lost 1 base to trimming and J lost 5 bases; unmatched junction nucleotides: 4. CDR3 protein: CASSLGAGDHEQYF. CDR3 sequence (DNA): TGTGCCAGCAGCTTAGGAGCGGGGGACCACGAGCAGTACTTC.

The V gene is TRBV18, the J gene TRBJ2-3, with D tentatively TRBD2 (6 bases). V was cut by 6 bases and J by 4 bases, with 11 bases left in between. CDR3 length equals 13 residues. Germline loops: CDR1 KGHSH, CDR2 LQKENI. Written as DNA, the CDR3 is TGTGCCAGCTCGGGGGACTCGCCAGATACGCAGTATTTT. Encoded protein: CASSGDSPDTQYF.